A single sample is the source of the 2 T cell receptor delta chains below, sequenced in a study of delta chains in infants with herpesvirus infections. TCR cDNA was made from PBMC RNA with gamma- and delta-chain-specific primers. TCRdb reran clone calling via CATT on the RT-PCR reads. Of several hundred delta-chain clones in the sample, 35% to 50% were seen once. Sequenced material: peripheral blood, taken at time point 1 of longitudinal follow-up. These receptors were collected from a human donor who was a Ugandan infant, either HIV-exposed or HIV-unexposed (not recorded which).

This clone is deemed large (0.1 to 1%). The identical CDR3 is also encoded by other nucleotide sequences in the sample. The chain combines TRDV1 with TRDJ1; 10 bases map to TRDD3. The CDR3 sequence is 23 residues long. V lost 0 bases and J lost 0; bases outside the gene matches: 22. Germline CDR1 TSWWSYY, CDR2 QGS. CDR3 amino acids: CALGELNWNQLLLGDPYTDKLIF. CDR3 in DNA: TGTGCTCTTGGGGAACTGAATTGGAACCAATTGTTACTGGGGGATCCGTACACCGATAAACTCATCTTT.

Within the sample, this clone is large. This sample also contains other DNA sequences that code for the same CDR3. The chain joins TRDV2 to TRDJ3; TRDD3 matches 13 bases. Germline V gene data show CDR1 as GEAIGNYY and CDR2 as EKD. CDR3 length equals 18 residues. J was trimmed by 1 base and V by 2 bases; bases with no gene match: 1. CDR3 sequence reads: CACDILGDTSWDTRQMFF. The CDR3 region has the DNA TGTGCCTGTGACATACTGGGGGATACGTCCTGGGACACCCGACAGATGTTTTTC.